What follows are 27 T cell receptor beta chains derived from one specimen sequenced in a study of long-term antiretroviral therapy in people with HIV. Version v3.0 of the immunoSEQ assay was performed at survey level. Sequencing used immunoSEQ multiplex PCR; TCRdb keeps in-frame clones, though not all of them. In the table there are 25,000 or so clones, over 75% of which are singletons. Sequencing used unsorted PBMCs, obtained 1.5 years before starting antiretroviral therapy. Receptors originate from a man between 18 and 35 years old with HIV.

CDR3 bases: TGTGCCAGCAGCCCACCGGGACAGGGGGCAGATACGCAGTATTTT. Residues: CASSPPGQGADTQYF. The chain uses TRBV6-6 and TRBJ2-3; 11 positions match TRBD1. CDR3 length: 15 amino acids. Germline lookup yields CDR1 MNHNY and CDR2 SVGAGI (reference sequence). V lost 6 bases, J lost 4 bases, and 6 bases stayed unmatched.

The CDR3 coding sequence is TGCGCCAGCAGATCTAGCGGGGGGGGAGGGACCCAGTACTTC. It yields the protein CASRSSGGGGTQYF. The V and J genes are TRBV10-2 and TRBJ2-5, with TRBD2 matching over 12 bases. V gave up 6 bases and J gave up 7 bases; unmatched junction bases: 6. The CDR3 has 14 amino acids. Germline assignment: CDR1 WSHSY and CDR2 SAAADI.

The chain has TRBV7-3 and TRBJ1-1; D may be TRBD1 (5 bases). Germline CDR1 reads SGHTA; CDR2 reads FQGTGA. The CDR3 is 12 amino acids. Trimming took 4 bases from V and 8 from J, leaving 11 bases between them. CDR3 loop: CASSSGRTEAFF. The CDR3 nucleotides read TGTGCCAGCAGCTCGGGACGGACAGAAGCTTTCTTT.

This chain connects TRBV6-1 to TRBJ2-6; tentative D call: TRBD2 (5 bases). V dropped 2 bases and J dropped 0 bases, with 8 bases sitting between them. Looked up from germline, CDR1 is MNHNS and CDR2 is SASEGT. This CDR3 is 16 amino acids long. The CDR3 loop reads CASSEQDFSGANVLTF. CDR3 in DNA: TGTGCCAGCAGTGAACAGGACTTCTCTGGGGCCAACGTCCTGACTTTC.

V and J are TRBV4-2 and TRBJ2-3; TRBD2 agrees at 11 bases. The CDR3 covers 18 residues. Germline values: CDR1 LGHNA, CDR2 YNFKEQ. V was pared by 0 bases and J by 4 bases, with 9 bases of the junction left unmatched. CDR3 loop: CASSQDSSGRRGPDTQYF. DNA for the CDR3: TGTGCCAGCAGCCAAGATTCTAGCGGGAGGAGGGGCCCAGATACGCAGTATTTT.

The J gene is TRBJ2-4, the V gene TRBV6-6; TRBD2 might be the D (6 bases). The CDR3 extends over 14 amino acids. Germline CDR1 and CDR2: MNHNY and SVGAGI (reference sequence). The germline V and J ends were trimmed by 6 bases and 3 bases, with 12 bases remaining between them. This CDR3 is CASRLRGSKNIQYF. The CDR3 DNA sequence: TGTGCCAGCAGGTTGCGGGGCAGCAAAAACATTCAGTACTTC.

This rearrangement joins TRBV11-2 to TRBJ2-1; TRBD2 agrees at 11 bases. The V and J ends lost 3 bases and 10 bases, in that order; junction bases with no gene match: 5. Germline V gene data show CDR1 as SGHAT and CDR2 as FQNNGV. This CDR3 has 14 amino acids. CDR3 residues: CASSFSGRAREQFF. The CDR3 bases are TGTGCCAGCAGCTTTAGCGGGAGGGCTCGGGAGCAGTTCTTC.

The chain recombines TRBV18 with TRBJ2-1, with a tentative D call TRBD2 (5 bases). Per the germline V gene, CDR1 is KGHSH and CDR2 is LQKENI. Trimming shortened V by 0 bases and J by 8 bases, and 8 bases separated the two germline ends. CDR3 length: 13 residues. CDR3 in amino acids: CASSPPSRDEQFF. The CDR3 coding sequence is TGTGCCAGCTCACCACCTTCGAGGGATGAGCAGTTCTTC.

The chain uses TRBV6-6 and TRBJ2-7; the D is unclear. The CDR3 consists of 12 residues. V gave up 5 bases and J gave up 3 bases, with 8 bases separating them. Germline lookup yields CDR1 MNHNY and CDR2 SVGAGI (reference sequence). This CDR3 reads CASSPTGYEQYF. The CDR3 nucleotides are TGTGCCAGCAGTCCCACGGGCTACGAGCAGTACTTC.

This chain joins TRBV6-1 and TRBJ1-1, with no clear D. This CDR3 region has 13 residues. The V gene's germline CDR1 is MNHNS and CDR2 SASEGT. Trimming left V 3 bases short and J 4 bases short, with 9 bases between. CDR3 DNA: TGTGCCAGCAGTGACCCCCGGGGCACTGAAGCTTTCTTT. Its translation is CASSDPRGTEAFF.

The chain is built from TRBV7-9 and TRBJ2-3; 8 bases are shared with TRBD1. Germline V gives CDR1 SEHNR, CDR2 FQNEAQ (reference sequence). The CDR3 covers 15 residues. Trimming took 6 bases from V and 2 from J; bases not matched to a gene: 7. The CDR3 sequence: CASRGQAPSTDTQYF. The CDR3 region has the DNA TGTGCCAGCAGGGGACAGGCTCCCTCCACAGATACGCAGTATTTT. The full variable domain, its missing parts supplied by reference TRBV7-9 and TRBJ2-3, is DTGVSQNPRHKITKRGQNVTFRCDPISEHNRLYWYRQTLGQGPEFLTYFQNEAQLEKSRLLSDRFSAERPKGSFSTLEIQRTEQGDSAMYLCASRGQAPSTDTQYFGPGTRLTVL.

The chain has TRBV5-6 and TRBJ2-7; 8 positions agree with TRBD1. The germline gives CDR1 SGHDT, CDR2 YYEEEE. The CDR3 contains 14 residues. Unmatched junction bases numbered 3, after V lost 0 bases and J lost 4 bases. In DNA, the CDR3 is TGTGCCAGCAGCTTGGCCGACAGGGGTTACGAGCAGTACTTC. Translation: CASSLADRGYEQYF.

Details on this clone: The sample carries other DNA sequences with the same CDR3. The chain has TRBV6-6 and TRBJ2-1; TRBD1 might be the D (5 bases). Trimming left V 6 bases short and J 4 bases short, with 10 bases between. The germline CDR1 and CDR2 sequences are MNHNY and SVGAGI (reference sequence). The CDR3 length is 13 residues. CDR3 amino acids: CASSDDSYNEQFF. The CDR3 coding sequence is TGTGCCAGCAGCGATGACAGTTACAATGAGCAGTTCTTC.

DNA for the CDR3: TGCGCCAGCAGCACGGGACTAGCGGGCCGGCGCGGAGAGACCCAGTACTTC. Its translation: CASSTGLAGRRGETQYF. This sequence joins TRBV5-1 and TRBJ2-5, with TRBD2 matching over 12 bases. Germline loops: CDR1 SGHRS, CDR2 YFSETQ. The V gene end was trimmed by 4 bases and the J gene end by 4 bases; junction bases not matched to a gene: 11. This CDR3 has 17 amino acids.

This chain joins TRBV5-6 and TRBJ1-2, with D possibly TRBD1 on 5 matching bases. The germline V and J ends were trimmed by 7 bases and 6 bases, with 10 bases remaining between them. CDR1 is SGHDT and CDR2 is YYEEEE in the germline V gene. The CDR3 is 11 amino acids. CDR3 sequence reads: CASGGIHGYTF. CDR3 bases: TGTGCCAGCGGGGGAATTCATGGCTACACCTTC.

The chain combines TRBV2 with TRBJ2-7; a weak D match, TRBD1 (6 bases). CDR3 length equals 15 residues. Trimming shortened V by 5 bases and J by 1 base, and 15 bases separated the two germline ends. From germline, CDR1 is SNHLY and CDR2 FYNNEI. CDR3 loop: CASSSPRDISYEQYF. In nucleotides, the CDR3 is TGTGCCAGCAGTAGCCCCCGGGACATATCCTACGAGCAGTACTTC.

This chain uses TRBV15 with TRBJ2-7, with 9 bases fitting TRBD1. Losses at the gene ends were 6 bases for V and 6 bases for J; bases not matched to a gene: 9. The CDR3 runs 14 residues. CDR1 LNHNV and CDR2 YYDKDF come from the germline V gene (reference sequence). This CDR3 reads CATSRTGELVEQYF. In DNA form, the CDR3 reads TGTGCCACCAGTAGGACAGGGGAATTAGTCGAGCAGTACTTC.

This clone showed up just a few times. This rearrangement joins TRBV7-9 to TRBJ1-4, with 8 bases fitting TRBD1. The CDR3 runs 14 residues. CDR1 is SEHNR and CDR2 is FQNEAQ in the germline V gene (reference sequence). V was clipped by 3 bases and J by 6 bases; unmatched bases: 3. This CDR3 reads CASSFDRGYEKLFF. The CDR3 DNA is TGTGCCAGCAGCTTCGACAGGGGCTATGAAAAACTGTTTTTT.

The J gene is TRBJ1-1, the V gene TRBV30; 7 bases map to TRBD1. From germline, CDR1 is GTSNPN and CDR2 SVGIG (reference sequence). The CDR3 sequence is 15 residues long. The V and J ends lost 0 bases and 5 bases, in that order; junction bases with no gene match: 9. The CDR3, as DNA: TGTGCCTGGAGTGTACCAGGCAGGGGGTCGACTGAAGCTTTCTTT. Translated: CAWSVPGRGSTEAFF.

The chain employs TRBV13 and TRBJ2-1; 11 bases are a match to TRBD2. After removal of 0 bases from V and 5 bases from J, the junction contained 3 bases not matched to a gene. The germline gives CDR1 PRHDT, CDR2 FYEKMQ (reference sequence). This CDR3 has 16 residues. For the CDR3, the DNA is TGTGCCAGCAGCTTAGGGACTAGCGGGACCAACAATGAGCAGTTCTTC. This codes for CASSLGTSGTNNEQFF.

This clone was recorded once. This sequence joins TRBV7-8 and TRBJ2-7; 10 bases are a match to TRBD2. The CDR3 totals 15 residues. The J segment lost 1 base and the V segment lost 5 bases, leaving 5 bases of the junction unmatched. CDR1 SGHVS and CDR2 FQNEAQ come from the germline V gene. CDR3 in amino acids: CASSPPGLASYEQYF. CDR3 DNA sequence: TGTGCCAGCAGCCCCCCGGGACTAGCGTCCTACGAGCAGTACTTC.

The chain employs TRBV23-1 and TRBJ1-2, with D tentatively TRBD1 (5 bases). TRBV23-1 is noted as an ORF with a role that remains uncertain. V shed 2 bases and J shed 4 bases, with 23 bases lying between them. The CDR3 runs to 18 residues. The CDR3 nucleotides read TGCGCCAGCAGTCAAACGGACCAAATGGGACTAGGTGGCTATGGCTACACCTTC. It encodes CASSQTDQMGLGGYGYTF.

The CDR3: CASSQVRGRGQGIYEQYF. CDR3 DNA sequence: TGTGCCAGCAGCCAAGTACGGGGTAGGGGACAGGGGATTTACGAGCAGTACTTC. This chain connects TRBV4-2 to TRBJ2-7; 10 bases match TRBD1. This CDR3 contains 18 residues. Germline CDR1 reads LGHNA; CDR2 reads YNFKEQ. Trimming removed 1 base from V and 4 bases from J; junction bases left unmatched: 13.

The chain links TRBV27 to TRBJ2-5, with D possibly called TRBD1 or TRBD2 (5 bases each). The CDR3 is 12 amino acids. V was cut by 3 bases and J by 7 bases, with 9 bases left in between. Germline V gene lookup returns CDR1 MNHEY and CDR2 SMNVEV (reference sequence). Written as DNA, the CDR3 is TGTGCCAGCAGTTTTTTTGGGGGGACCCAGTACTTC. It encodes CASSFFGGTQYF.

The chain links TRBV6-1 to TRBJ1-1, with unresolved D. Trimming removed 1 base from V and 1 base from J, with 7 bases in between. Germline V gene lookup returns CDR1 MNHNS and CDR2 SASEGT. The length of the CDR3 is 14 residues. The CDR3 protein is CASSEGAGNTEAFF. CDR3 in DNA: TGTGCCAGCAGTGAAGGAGCGGGGAACACTGAAGCTTTCTTT.

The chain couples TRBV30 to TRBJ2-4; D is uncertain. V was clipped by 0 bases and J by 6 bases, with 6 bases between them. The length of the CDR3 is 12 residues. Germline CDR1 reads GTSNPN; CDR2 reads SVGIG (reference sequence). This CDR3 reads CAWSVQINIQYF. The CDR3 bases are TGTGCCTGGAGTGTCCAGATAAACATTCAGTACTTC.

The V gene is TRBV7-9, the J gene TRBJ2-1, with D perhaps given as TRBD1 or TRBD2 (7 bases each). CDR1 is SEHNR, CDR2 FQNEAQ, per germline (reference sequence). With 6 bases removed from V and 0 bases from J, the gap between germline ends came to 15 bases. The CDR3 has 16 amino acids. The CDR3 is CASRIGGGSSYNEQFF. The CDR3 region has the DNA TGTGCCAGCAGAATAGGGGGCGGGAGCTCCTACAATGAGCAGTTCTTC.